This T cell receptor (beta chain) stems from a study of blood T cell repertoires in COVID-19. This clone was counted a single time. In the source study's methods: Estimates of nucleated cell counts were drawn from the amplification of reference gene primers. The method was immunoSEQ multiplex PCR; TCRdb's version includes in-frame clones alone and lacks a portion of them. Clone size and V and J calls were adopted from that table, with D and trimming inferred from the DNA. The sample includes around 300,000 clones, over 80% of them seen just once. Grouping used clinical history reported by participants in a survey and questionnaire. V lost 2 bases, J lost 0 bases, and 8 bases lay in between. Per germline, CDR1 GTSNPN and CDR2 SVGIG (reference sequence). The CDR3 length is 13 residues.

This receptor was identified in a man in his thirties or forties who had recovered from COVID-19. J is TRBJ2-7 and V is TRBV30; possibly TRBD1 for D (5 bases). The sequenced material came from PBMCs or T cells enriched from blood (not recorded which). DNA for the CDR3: TGTGCCTGGAGTAAGGGGTACTCCTACGAGCAGTACTTC. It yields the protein CAWSKGYSYEQYF. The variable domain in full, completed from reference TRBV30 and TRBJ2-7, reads SQTIHQWPATLVQPVGSPLSLECTVEGTSNPNLYWYRQAAGRGLQLLFYSVGIGQISSEVPQNLSASRPQDRQFILSSKKLLLSDSGFYLCAWSKGYSYEQYFGPGTRLTVT.